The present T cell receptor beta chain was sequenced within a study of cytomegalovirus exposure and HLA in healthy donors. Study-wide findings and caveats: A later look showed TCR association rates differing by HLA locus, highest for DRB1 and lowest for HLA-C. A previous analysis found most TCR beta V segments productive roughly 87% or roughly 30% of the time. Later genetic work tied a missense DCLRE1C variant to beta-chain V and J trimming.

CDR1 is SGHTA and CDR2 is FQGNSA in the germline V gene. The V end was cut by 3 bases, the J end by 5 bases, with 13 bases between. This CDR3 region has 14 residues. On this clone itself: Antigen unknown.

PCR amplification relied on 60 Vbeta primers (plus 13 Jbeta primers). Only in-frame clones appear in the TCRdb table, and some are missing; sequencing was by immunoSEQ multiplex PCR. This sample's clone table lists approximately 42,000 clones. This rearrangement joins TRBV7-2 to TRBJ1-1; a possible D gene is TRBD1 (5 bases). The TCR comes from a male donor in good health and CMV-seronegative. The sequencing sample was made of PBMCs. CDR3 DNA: TGTGCCAGCAGCTTCAATCCGGGGGGGACTGAAGCTTTCTTT. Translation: CASSFNPGGTEAFF.